This T cell receptor beta chain was found in a study of blood T cell repertoires in COVID-19. The assay was immunoSEQ multiplex PCR, and TCRdb's table has in-frame clones only and misses some. Here the sample spans some 380,000 clones, around 87% being singletons. The V end lost 5 bases, the J end lost 8 bases, and 22 bases lay between the germline ends. The length of the CDR3 is 15 residues. What was sequenced was peripheral blood. The chain couples TRBV5-3 to TRBJ1-1; weak D call: TRBD1 (6 bases). TRBV5-3 counts as an open reading frame of uncertain function. The source is a man between 18 and 35 years old with active or convalescent COVID-19. DNA for the CDR3: TGTGCCAGAAGTGACAGGTCCCCCAAAGACCAAGAAGCTTTCTTT. It translates to CARSDRSPKDQEAFF.